This T cell receptor beta chain was sequenced in a study of T cell responses to AZD1222 COVID-19 vaccine. Overall study: Some second doses came at about 4 weeks and others at about 12 weeks; these were pooled. The study's findings and limits: Females made up more of the donors, who were largely white British, and clonal diversity may have come out too low.

As concerns this clone: Its antigen is not identified.

Assay: immunoSEQ multiplex PCR; the TCRdb copy retains only in-frame clones and omits some. The data show roughly 120,000 clones, with about 91% seen just once and around 7% held by the top ten. V was clipped by 5 bases and J by 0 bases, with 12 bases between them. The CDR3 is made up of 15 amino acids. Germline loops: CDR1 SGHNT, CDR2 YYREEE (reference sequence). The receptor comes from an adult in good health. This chain connects TRBV5-4 to TRBJ1-3; no reliable D call. This material consisted of peripheral blood, taken on day 0 of AZD1222 vaccination. DNA for the CDR3: TGTGCCAGCAGTTCTACTCCTTCCTCTGGAAACACCATATATTTT. It specifies CASSSTPSSGNTIYF.